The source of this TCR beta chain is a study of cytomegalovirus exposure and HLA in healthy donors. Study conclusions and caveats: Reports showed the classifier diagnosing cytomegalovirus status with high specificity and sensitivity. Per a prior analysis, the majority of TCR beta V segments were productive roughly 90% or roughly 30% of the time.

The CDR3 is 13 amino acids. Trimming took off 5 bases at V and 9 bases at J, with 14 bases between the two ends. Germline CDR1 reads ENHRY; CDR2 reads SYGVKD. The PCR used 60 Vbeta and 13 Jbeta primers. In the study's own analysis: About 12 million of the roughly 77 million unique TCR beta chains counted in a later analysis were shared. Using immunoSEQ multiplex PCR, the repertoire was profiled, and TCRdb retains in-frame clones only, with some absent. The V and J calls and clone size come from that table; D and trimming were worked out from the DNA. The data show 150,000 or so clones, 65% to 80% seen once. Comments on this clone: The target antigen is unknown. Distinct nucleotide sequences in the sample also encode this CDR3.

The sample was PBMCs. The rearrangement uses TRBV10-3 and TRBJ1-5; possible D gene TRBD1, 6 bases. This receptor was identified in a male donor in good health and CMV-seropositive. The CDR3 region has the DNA TGTGCCATCAGTAGGGACAACCTCCCGCCCCAGCATTTT. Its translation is CAISRDNLPPQHF.